The 23 T cell receptor beta chains below were found in one sample sequenced in a study of blood T cell repertoires in COVID-19. Generated by immunoSEQ multiplex PCR, the TCRdb table keeps only in-frame clones and is missing some. The profile shows 120,000 or so clones, 70% to 90% of them singletons. The specimen sequenced was peripheral blood. The origin of the receptors is a human donor in a cohort sampled during active COVID-19.

The genes are TRBV6-5 and TRBJ1-6; D gene unclear. V lost 0 bases, J lost 6 bases, and 9 bases lay in between. Germline assignment: CDR1 MNHEY and CDR2 SVGAGI. The CDR3 covers 15 residues. The CDR3 DNA sequence: TGTGCCAGCAGTTACTCAGGAGGATCTAATTCACCCCTCCACTTT. Translating gives CASSYSGGSNSPLHF.

This chain joins TRBV6-5 and TRBJ2-3; D perhaps matches TRBD1 (5 bases). The V and J ends lost 8 bases and 2 bases respectively, with 8 bases between them. This CDR3 comprises 12 residues. From germline, CDR1 is MNHEY and CDR2 SVGAGI. The CDR3 loop is CASRQNTDTQYF. In nucleotides, the CDR3 is TGTGCCAGCCGACAGAACACAGATACGCAGTATTTT.

The chain is built from TRBV5-1 and TRBJ1-1; 9 bases fit TRBD1. Germline values: CDR1 SGHRS, CDR2 YFSETQ. V was pared by 5 bases and J by 4 bases, with 6 bases of the junction left unmatched. The CDR3 has 14 amino acids. As DNA, the CDR3 is TGCGCCAGCAGTCGGACAGGGGAGGGCACTGAAGCTTTCTTT. Protein product: CASSRTGEGTEAFF.

The chain joins TRBV27 to TRBJ1-1; TRBD1 matches at 7 bases. The V gene's germline CDR1 is MNHEY and CDR2 SMNVEV (reference sequence). The CDR3 is made up of 14 amino acids. After removal of 5 bases from V and 4 bases from J, the junction contained 7 bases not matched to a gene. In DNA, the CDR3 is TGTGCCAGCAGTCCGAGGGGGCGTGGCACTGAAGCTTTCTTT. Its protein is CASSPRGRGTEAFF.

The chain recombines TRBV5-1 with TRBJ2-5, with TRBD1 matching over 7 bases. Germline values: CDR1 SGHRS, CDR2 YFSETQ. After removal of 6 bases from V and 4 bases from J, the junction contained 9 bases not matched to a gene. The CDR3 loop spans 14 amino acids. CDR3 amino acids: CASNRGGAGETQYF. Here the CDR3 DNA reads TGCGCCAGCAATCGAGGGGGCGCGGGAGAGACCCAGTACTTC.

This clone showed up just once. This chain joins TRBV18 and TRBJ2-5; a weak D match, TRBD2 (5 bases). Per the germline V gene, CDR1 is KGHSH and CDR2 is LQKENI. V shed 3 bases and J shed 5 bases, with 10 bases lying between them. There are 13 residues in the CDR3. The CDR3 sequence is CASSPDPGETQYF. Written as DNA, the CDR3 is TGTGCCAGCTCACCCGACCCGGGGGAGACCCAGTACTTC. The full variable domain, its missing parts supplied by reference TRBV18 and TRBJ2-5, is NAGVMQNPRHLVRRRGQEARLRCSPMKGHSHVYWYRQLPEEGLKFMVYLQKENIIDESGMPKERFSAEFPKEGPSILRIQQVVRGDSAAYFCASSPDPGETQYFGPGTRLLVL.

The chain couples TRBV12-3 or TRBV12-4 to TRBJ2-1; D may be TRBD1 (7 bases). V was trimmed by 5 bases and J by 10 bases, leaving 15 bases between them. The CDR3 loop spans 13 amino acids. The CDR3 DNA is TGTGCCAGCAGTGAGCGGGCCAGGGGGGAGCAGTTCTTC. Its protein product is CASSERARGEQFF.

The chain combines TRBV28 with TRBJ1-1; 7 bases are a match to TRBD1. This CDR3 is built from 15 residues. Germline assignment: CDR1 MDHEN and CDR2 SYDVKM. V lost 0 bases and J lost 0; bases outside the gene matches: 1. CDR3 loop: CASSLWDRMNTEAFF. Written as DNA, the CDR3 is TGTGCCAGCAGTTTATGGGACAGGATGAACACTGAAGCTTTCTTT.

This sequence joins TRBV30 and TRBJ2-3, with 8 positions matching TRBD2. V lost 1 base and J lost 4; bases outside the gene matches: 10. The CDR3 runs 16 residues. CDR1 and CDR2 (germline): GTSNPN, SVGIG (reference sequence). This CDR3 is CAWSGLSGGSSDTQYF. The DNA for the CDR3 is TGTGCCTGGAGTGGGCTAAGCGGGGGATCATCAGATACGCAGTATTTT.

V usage is TRBV20-1 and J usage is TRBJ2-3, with TRBD2 matching 13 bases. The germline CDR1 and CDR2 sequences are DFQATT and SNEGSKA (reference sequence). J lost 4 bases, V lost 3 bases, and 4 bases had no gene match. CDR3 length: 15 amino acids. The CDR3 spells CSASAGLAGPDTQYF. As DNA, the CDR3 is TGCAGTGCTAGTGCGGGACTAGCGGGACCAGATACGCAGTATTTT.

This clone was recorded once. The chain combines TRBV7-3 with TRBJ2-3, with 9 bases that match TRBD2. Germline lookup yields CDR1 SGHTA and CDR2 FQGTGA. The CDR3 is made up of 14 amino acids. V gave up 5 bases and J gave up 2 bases; unmatched junction bases: 2. The CDR3 DNA sequence: TGTGCCAGCAGCCCTAGCGGGACCACAGATACGCAGTATTTT. Amino acids: CASSPSGTTDTQYF. The entire variable domain, with the rest obtained from reference TRBV7-3 and TRBJ2-3, is as follows: GAGVSQTPSNKVTEKGKYVELRCDPISGHTALYWYRQSLGQGPEFLIYFQGTGAADDSGLPNDRFFAVRPEGSVSTLKIQRTERGDSAVYLCASSPSGTTDTQYFGPGTRLTVL.

This clone was found once. The genes are TRBV2 and TRBJ2-1; 7 nucleotides line up with TRBD1. Per the germline V gene, CDR1 is SNHLY and CDR2 is FYNNEI. Trimming took 8 bases from V and 4 from J; bases not matched to a gene: 5. The CDR3 length is 13 residues. CDR3 in amino acids: CASDRDKYNEQFF. The CDR3, as DNA: TGTGCCAGCGACAGGGATAAGTACAATGAGCAGTTCTTC.

The V and J genes are TRBV11-2 and TRBJ1-5; the match to TRBD1 covers 7 bases. Per germline, CDR1 SGHAT and CDR2 FQNNGV. The CDR3 consists of 15 residues. Trimming removed 5 bases from V and 4 bases from J; junction bases left unmatched: 8. Written as DNA, the CDR3 is TGTGCCAGCAGCGCGACAGGGAGTGGAAATCAGCCCCAGCATTTT. Its protein is CASSATGSGNQPQHF.

The chain recombines TRBV24-1 with TRBJ2-5, with D maybe TRBD1 (7 bases). V lost 3 bases to trimming and J lost 5 bases, with 15 bases between them. Germline V CDR1 and CDR2: KGHDR, SFDVKD. The CDR3 runs to 15 residues. The CDR3 nucleotides are TGTGCCACCAGTGATGATCTGACAGGGAGGGAGACCCAGTACTTC. Translating gives CATSDDLTGRETQYF.

The J gene is TRBJ2-1, the V gene TRBV19; a weak D match, TRBD2 (6 bases). This CDR3 region has 15 residues. The germline V and J ends were trimmed by 6 bases and 1 base, with 13 bases remaining between them. In germline, CDR1 is LNHDA, CDR2 SQIVND (reference sequence). Here the CDR3 reads CASRAGGISYNEQFF. CDR3 DNA sequence: TGTGCCAGTAGGGCAGGAGGGATTTCCTACAATGAGCAGTTCTTC.

J is TRBJ2-4 and V is TRBV28; no firm D call. Germline V gives CDR1 MDHEN, CDR2 SYDVKM. Trimming shortened V by 2 bases and J by 0 bases, and 5 bases separated the two germline ends. The CDR3 covers 14 residues. Here the CDR3 DNA reads TGTGCCAGCAGTTTACCGGTAGCCAAAAACATTCAGTACTTC. Protein sequence: CASSLPVAKNIQYF.

J is TRBJ2-1 and V is TRBV11-3; a possible D gene is TRBD1 (6 bases). Germline V gene data show CDR1 as SGHNT and CDR2 as YENEEA. V gave up 1 base and J gave up 2 bases, with 12 bases separating them. This CDR3 is 16 amino acids long. The CDR3 DNA sequence: TGTGCCAGCAGCTTAGCGCATGGGACACCCTACAATGAGCAGTTCTTC. Encoded protein: CASSLAHGTPYNEQFF.

This chain joins TRBV9 and TRBJ2-2; D might be TRBD2 (5 bases). CDR1 is SGDLS and CDR2 is YYNGEE in the germline V gene. The CDR3 contains 15 residues. The V end lost 0 bases, the J end lost 2 bases, and 8 bases lay between the germline ends. In DNA form, the CDR3 reads TGTGCCAGCAGCGTAGAAGGGAGAAACACCGGGGAGCTGTTTTTT. Translation gives CASSVEGRNTGELFF.

The V gene is TRBV6-2 or TRBV6-3, the J gene TRBJ2-1; tentative D call: TRBD2 (6 bases). Trimming left V 4 bases short and J 0 bases short, with 16 bases between. The CDR3 contains 17 residues. The germline V gene has CDR1 MNHEY and CDR2 SVGEGT. CDR3 nucleotide sequence: TGTGCCAGCAGTTTACCCACCGGGACTGGCTCCTACAATGAGCAGTTCTTC. Protein sequence: CASSLPTGTGSYNEQFF.

This chain links TRBV7-9 with TRBJ1-2; 7 bases map to TRBD1. The V segment lost 4 bases and the J segment 4 bases; nucleotides outside the gene matches: 9. The CDR3 contains 15 residues. Germline assignment: CDR1 SEHNR and CDR2 FQNEAQ (reference sequence). As DNA, the CDR3 is TGTGCCAGCAGCTATAACAGGGGTGAGGGCTATGGCTACACCTTC. Its translation is CASSYNRGEGYGYTF.

The chain employs TRBV18 and TRBJ1-1; D may be TRBD1 (5 bases). Trimming took 3 bases from V and 2 from J, leaving 7 bases between them. The CDR3 loop spans 13 amino acids. CDR1 KGHSH and CDR2 LQKENI come from the germline V gene. The CDR3 DNA is TGTGCCAGCTCACCTGGACAAAACACTGAAGCTTTCTTT. This codes for CASSPGQNTEAFF.

V usage is TRBV10-1 and J usage is TRBJ1-4, with 9 bases lining up with TRBD1. The CDR3 covers 14 residues. Trimming cost V 5 bases and J 6 bases; bases outside gene matches: 4. The germline V gene has CDR1 WNHNN and CDR2 SYGVQD (reference sequence). The CDR3 protein is CASSMGQGHEKLFF. The CDR3 region has the DNA TGCGCCAGCAGTATGGGACAGGGCCATGAAAAACTGTTTTTT.

The V gene is TRBV10-1, the J gene TRBJ2-1; perhaps TRBD1 as D (6 bases). Trimming pared 0 bases from V and 1 base from J, leaving 22 bases between. From germline, CDR1 is WNHNN and CDR2 SYGVQD (reference sequence). The CDR3 runs to 20 residues. CDR3 nucleotides: TGCGCCAGCAGTGAGTCCGCCTTAGTTAGACAGGTGGGGTCCTACAATGAGCAGTTCTTC. This codes for CASSESALVRQVGSYNEQFF.